Listed here is a single T cell receptor (beta chain). Its antigen remains unknown. This specimen belongs to a study of OX40 agonist ivuxolimab in advanced cancers. Turning to the study itself: Under the entry rules, prior anti-PD-1, anti-PD-L1 or anti-CTLA-4 therapy was allowed, and 40% had some.

General study results and limits: Those patients achieving a partial response at 0.1-3.0 mg/kg showed among the lowest clonal expansion.

Assay: immunoSEQ multiplex PCR; the TCRdb copy retains only in-frame clones and omits some. This table holds fewer than 50,000 clones, over 65% found once. CDR3 length: 13 residues. Trimming cost V 6 bases and J 3 bases, with 12 bases left between them. Germline V gene lookup returns CDR1 MNHEY and CDR2 SVGAGI. This receptor was taken from an adult with an advanced solid tumor such as melanoma, head and neck, liver or kidney cancer. Material: CD4+ or CD8+ T cells sorted from blood, obtained in a trial of the OX40 agonist ivuxolimab. The chain carries TRBV6-5 and TRBJ2-7; D may be TRBD1 or TRBD2 (5 bases each). CDR3 DNA: TGTGCCAGCAGCATCCGGGACGACTACGAGCAGTACTTC. Translated, it gives CASSIRDDYEQYF.